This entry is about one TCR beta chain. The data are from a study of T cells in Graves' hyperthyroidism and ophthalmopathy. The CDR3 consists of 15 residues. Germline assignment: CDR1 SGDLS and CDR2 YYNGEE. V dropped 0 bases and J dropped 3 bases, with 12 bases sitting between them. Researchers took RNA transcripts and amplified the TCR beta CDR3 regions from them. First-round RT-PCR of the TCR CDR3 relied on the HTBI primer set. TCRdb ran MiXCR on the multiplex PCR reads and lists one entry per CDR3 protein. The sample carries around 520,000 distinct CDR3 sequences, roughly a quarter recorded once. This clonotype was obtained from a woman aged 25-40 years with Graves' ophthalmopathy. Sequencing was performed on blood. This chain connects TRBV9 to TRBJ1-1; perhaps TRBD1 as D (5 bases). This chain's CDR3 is CASSVEAGKDTEAFF. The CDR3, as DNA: TGTGCCAGCAGCGTAGAGGCAGGGAAGGACACTGAAGCTTTCTTT.